The 22 T cell receptor beta chains below all came from one sample that was sequenced in a study of Graves' ophthalmopathy and Graves' hyperthyroidism. Scientists amplified the TCR beta CDR3 regions from RNA transcripts. An initial RT-PCR round employing HTBI primers preceded a second-round multiplex PCR. A single record per CDR3 protein comes from TCRdb applying MiXCR to the multiplex PCR reads. The sample shows roughly 300,000 distinct CDR3 sequences, roughly 15% of them seen only once. Source material: peripheral blood. Receptors originate from an adult man with Graves' ophthalmopathy.

This clonotype was detected ten times or more. The chain links TRBV5-6 to TRBJ2-7; perhaps D is TRBD1 or TRBD2 (5 bases each). Trimming shortened V by 4 bases and J by 2 bases, and 19 bases separated the two germline ends. The CDR3 is 16 residues long. Germline assignment: CDR1 SGHDT and CDR2 YYEEEE. The CDR3 protein is CASSQEYTGRTYEQYF. Here the CDR3 DNA reads TGTGCCAGCAGCCAAGAATATACGGGACGGACCTACGAGCAGTACTTC.

This clonotype was detected many times. The CDR3 bases are TGCGCCAGCAGCCAAGGGAGGCAGGGAGGCACTGAAGCTTTCTTT. Amino acid sequence: CASSQGRQGGTEAFF. The rearrangement links TRBV4-1 to TRBJ1-1, with D possibly TRBD1 on 5 matching bases. Germline lookup yields CDR1 MGHRA and CDR2 YSYEKL. V lost 1 base, J lost 4 bases, and 13 bases lay in between. The CDR3 is 15 residues long.

This clonotype was seen many times. The rearrangement links TRBV6-1 to TRBJ1-1, with 9 nucleotides matching TRBD1. The CDR3 totals 16 residues. Trimming cost V 7 bases and J 4 bases; bases outside gene matches: 13. Germline V CDR1 and CDR2: MNHNS, SASEGT. CDR3 protein: CASTRLYRGQGTEAFF. The CDR3 nucleotides read TGTGCCAGCACCCGGCTTTACAGGGGGCAGGGCACTGAAGCTTTCTTT.

Many counts were recorded for this clonotype. The chain joins TRBV5-1 to TRBJ1-6; D remains ambiguous. The CDR3 loop spans 14 amino acids. V shed 1 base and J shed 13 bases, with 15 bases lying between them. Germline CDR1 SGHRS, CDR2 YFSETQ. In DNA, the CDR3 is TGCGCCAGCAGCTTGCGGATCATTGGAAACCCCCTCCACTTT. Translation gives CASSLRIIGNPLHF.

The genes are TRBV18 and TRBJ1-1; D gene uncertain. Germline loops: CDR1 KGHSH, CDR2 LQKENI. The CDR3 runs 14 residues. Deletions cut 5 bases from V and 3 bases from J, with 13 bases between. Here the CDR3 reads CASSEGSTDTEAFF. The CDR3 DNA reads TGTGCCAGCTCAGAGGGATCTACGGACACTGAAGCTTTCTTT.

This clonotype was seen repeatedly, ten times or more. The rearrangement uses TRBV20-1 and TRBJ1-1, with 10 bases identical to TRBD1. The junction had 4 bases not matched to a gene; V was cut back by 5 bases and J by 4 bases. Germline V gene data show CDR1 as DFQATT and CDR2 as SNEGSKA (reference sequence). The CDR3 runs to 13 residues. The CDR3 sequence is CSADDRGLTEAFF. DNA of the CDR3: TGCAGTGCTGATGACAGGGGGCTCACTGAAGCTTTCTTT.

This clonotype occurred many times. This chain uses TRBV11-3 with TRBJ1-5, with D possibly TRBD1 on 5 matching bases. Between the trimmed V and J ends, which lost 4 bases and 2 bases, there was a span of 15 bases. This CDR3 is built from 16 residues. Germline assignment: CDR1 SGHNT and CDR2 YENEEA. DNA for the CDR3: TGTGCCAGCAGCTCCAAATCAGGGCAGCGCAATCAGCCCCAGCATTTT. Encoded protein: CASSSKSGQRNQPQHF.

This clonotype was found many times. The V gene is TRBV25-1, the J gene TRBJ2-2; D is undetermined. Germline V gives CDR1 MGHDK, CDR2 SYGVNS. This CDR3 has 15 residues. V was clipped by 3 bases and J by 0 bases, with 8 bases between them. The CDR3 spells CASSDTRTNTGELFF. CDR3 bases: TGTGCCAGCAGTGACACAAGGACGAACACCGGGGAGCTGTTTTTT.

The table lists this clonotype with many counts. This chain joins TRBV20-1 and TRBJ2-7; no reliable D call. V was trimmed by 1 base and J by 3 bases, leaving 13 bases between them. Germline-derived CDR1 and CDR2 are DFQATT and SNEGSKA (reference sequence). This CDR3 has 14 amino acids. The CDR3 nucleotides are TGCAGTGCTAGAGCGGCTAATCACAACTACGAGCAGTACTTC. Amino acids: CSARAANHNYEQYF.

This clonotype was observed at least ten times. The chain has TRBV7-2 and TRBJ2-5; TRBD1 matches 11 bases. This CDR3 is built from 15 residues. V shed 4 bases and J 5 bases; nucleotides not matched to a gene: 6. CDR1 and CDR2 (germline): SGHTA, FQGNSA. CDR3 in DNA: TGTGCCAGCAGCTCAACGGACAGGGGGCCGGAGACCCAGTACTTC. It translates to CASSSTDRGPETQYF.

In this sample, this clonotype turned up many times. The rearrangement joins TRBV6-1 to TRBJ1-5; D uncertain. With 2 bases removed from V and 2 bases from J, the gap between germline ends came to 13 bases. Germline V gives CDR1 MNHNS, CDR2 SASEGT. The CDR3 runs 16 residues. The chain's CDR3 is CASSEYGGSGNQPQHF. The CDR3 coding sequence is TGTGCCAGCAGTGAATATGGAGGGTCGGGCAATCAGCCCCAGCATTTT.

In its sample, this clonotype was seen many times. The chain recombines TRBV4-1 with TRBJ1-1; D is ambiguous. The germline V gene encodes CDR1 MGHRA and CDR2 YSYEKL. This CDR3 has 14 amino acids. With 4 bases removed from V and 1 base from J, the gap between germline ends came to 10 bases. The CDR3 bases are TGCGCCAGCAGCCCAGAAATGGGGAACACTGAAGCTTTCTTT. Encoded protein: CASSPEMGNTEAFF.

This clonotype was detected ten times or more. This sequence joins TRBV6-1 and TRBJ1-3, with D possibly matching TRBD1 (6 bases). Germline lookup yields CDR1 MNHNS and CDR2 SASEGT. Deletions cut 4 bases from V and 4 bases from J, with 17 bases between. The CDR3 has 16 amino acids. CDR3 in DNA: TGTGCCAGCAGTGCCCTACAGGGCGGGAGAGGAAACACCATATATTTT. Translated: CASSALQGGRGNTIYF.

There are many counts of this clonotype. The chain joins TRBV5-1 to TRBJ2-5, with TRBD1 matching 7 bases. The CDR3 has 14 residues. Germline values: CDR1 SGHRS, CDR2 YFSETQ. V lost 5 bases to trimming and J lost 0 bases; unmatched junction nucleotides: 4. The chain's CDR3 is CASRPTGDQETQYF. The CDR3 DNA follows: TGCGCCAGCAGGCCAACAGGGGACCAAGAGACCCAGTACTTC. Complete variable domain (other parts from reference TRBV5-1 and TRBJ2-5): KAGVTQTPRYLIKTRGQQVTLSCSPISGHRSVSWYQQTPGQGLQFLFEYFSETQRNKGNFPGRFSGRQFSNSRSEMNVSTLELGDSALYLCASRPTGDQETQYFGPGTRLLVL.

This clonotype has ten or more counts. Just one base apart from a much larger clone, this may be a read error. The chain recombines TRBV6-1 with TRBJ1-1, with 7 bases lining up with TRBD1. V lost 5 bases to trimming and J lost 4 bases; unmatched junction nucleotides: 13. Germline CDR1 is MNHNS and CDR2 is SASEGT. This CDR3 spans 16 amino acids. The CDR3 DNA reads TGTGCCAGCAGTACCCGGATAGGGGGCAGGGGCACTGAAGCTTTCTTT. Amino acid sequence: CASSTRIGGRGTEAFF.

Comment on this clonotype: One end of the junction varies from germline; a read error may be responsible. The genes are TRBV6-5 and TRBJ1-2; D remains ambiguous. Germline lookup yields CDR1 MNHEY and CDR2 SVGAGI. The CDR3 spans 13 residues. The CDR3 DNA reads as TGTGCCAGCAGTTGCTCACCTAACTATGGCTACATCTTC. Translated, it gives CASSCSPNYGYIF.

This sequence joins TRBV12-3 or TRBV12-4 and TRBJ2-7, with D tentatively TRBD1 or TRBD2 (5 bases each). Trimming pared 6 bases from V and 3 bases from J, leaving 15 bases between. The CDR3 runs 14 residues. The CDR3 DNA reads as TGTGCCAGCAGCCCTCGGGACCACTTCTACGAGCAGTACTTC. The encoded protein is CASSPRDHFYEQYF.

This clonotype was counted ten times or more. The chain recombines TRBV6-2 or TRBV6-3 with TRBJ2-7; D tentatively reads TRBD1 or TRBD2 (6 bases each). V lost 2 bases and J lost 0, with 17 bases in between. The CDR3 is made up of 17 amino acids. The V gene's germline CDR1 is MNHEY and CDR2 SVGEGT. CDR3 amino acids: CASSYHRRGSNSYEQYF. In DNA form, the CDR3 reads TGTGCCAGCAGTTACCATCGGAGGGGGTCTAACTCCTACGAGCAGTACTTC.

This clonotype has ten or more counts. For the CDR3, the DNA is TGTGCCAGCAGCGTATTCGTCGGGGAGCTGTTTTTT. The encoded protein is CASSVFVGELFF. The rearrangement joins TRBV9 to TRBJ2-2; D is unclear. The CDR3 sequence is 12 residues long. Germline values: CDR1 SGDLS, CDR2 YYNGEE. V was shortened by 1 base and J by 7 bases, with 5 bases between the two germline ends.

This clonotype occurred many times. This chain joins TRBV19 and TRBJ2-6; no clear D. CDR3 length equals 17 residues. Germline loops: CDR1 LNHDA, CDR2 SQIVND (reference sequence). Trimming took 9 bases from V and 2 from J, leaving 20 bases between them. CDR3 sequence: CASSAPTLSPGANVLTF. The CDR3 DNA reads as TGTGCCAGCTCGGCCCCAACGCTAAGTCCTGGGGCCAACGTCCTGACTTTC.

The rearrangement uses TRBV3-1 and TRBJ1-6; D is undetermined. Germline values: CDR1 LGHDT, CDR2 YNNKEL (reference sequence). The germline V and J ends were trimmed by 0 bases and 10 bases, with 10 bases remaining between them. This CDR3 is 14 amino acids long. The CDR3 is CASSQEIGRSPLHF. The DNA of the CDR3 is TGTGCCAGCAGCCAAGAGATAGGACGATCACCCCTCCACTTT.

This clonotype was counted ten times or more. The V gene is TRBV6-5, the J gene TRBJ1-1; possible D gene TRBD1, 6 bases. Germline V gene lookup returns CDR1 MNHEY and CDR2 SVGAGI. This CDR3 has 14 residues. V lost 5 bases to trimming and J lost 5 bases, with 15 bases between them. The CDR3 DNA reads as TGTGCCAGCAGTCATCAAGCCGACAGGACTGAAGCTTTCTTT. Translating gives CASSHQADRTEAFF.